These 23 T cell receptor beta chains were all obtained from the same sample, sequenced in a study of blood T cell repertoires in COVID-19. The protocol was immunoSEQ multiplex PCR, while the TCRdb copy is restricted to in-frame clones and leaves out a portion. The sample lists around 170,000 clones, 65% to 90% occurring once. The source material was peripheral blood. The source is a man in his fifties with active or convalescent COVID-19.

This sequence joins TRBV11-2 and TRBJ1-4; 7 nucleotides agree with TRBD1. The CDR3 spans 15 residues. Germline V gene lookup returns CDR1 SGHAT and CDR2 FQNNGV. The V and J ends lost 5 bases and 1 base, in that order; junction bases with no gene match: 4. DNA of the CDR3: TGTGCCAGCAGCCCCACAGGGGAAACTAATGAAAAACTGTTTTTT. This sequence encodes CASSPTGETNEKLFF.

The chain has TRBV5-6 and TRBJ2-5; possibly TRBD2 for D (6 bases). The CDR3 sequence is 13 residues long. Germline V gives CDR1 SGHDT, CDR2 YYEEEE. The V end was cut by 3 bases, the J end by 5 bases, with 11 bases between. DNA of the CDR3: TGTGCCAGCAGCTGGGGACTGGAGGAGACCCAGTACTTC. As protein: CASSWGLEETQYF.

This chain joins TRBV12-3 or TRBV12-4 and TRBJ1-3; D is unresolved. CDR3 length: 12 amino acids. V lost 5 bases and J lost 4, with 6 bases in between. CDR3 in DNA: TGTGCCAGCAGTACTACAGGAAACACCATATATTTT. Translating gives CASSTTGNTIYF.

V usage is TRBV18 and J usage is TRBJ1-5; D is uncertain. The CDR3 spans 13 residues. The germline V gene has CDR1 KGHSH and CDR2 LQKENI. The ends were cut back, 1 base at V and 6 bases at J, with 7 bases in the middle. CDR3 DNA sequence: TGTGCCAGCTCACCACACGAGGCTCAGCCCCAGCATTTT. This translates into CASSPHEAQPQHF.

The chain uses TRBV3-1 (or the pseudogene TRBV3-2) and TRBJ2-5, with 12 bases fitting TRBD2. The CDR3 consists of 16 residues. CDR1 and CDR2 (germline): LGHDT, YNNKEL (reference sequence). J was trimmed by 5 bases and V by 4 bases; bases with no gene match: 8. In nucleotides, the CDR3 is TGTGCCAGCAGCCTCTGGACTAGCGGGGATGAGGAGACCCAGTACTTC. Its protein product is CASSLWTSGDEETQYF.

This clone has a single count. The chain combines TRBV15 with TRBJ1-6; no firm D call. The germline V gene encodes CDR1 LNHNV and CDR2 YYDKDF (reference sequence). V was cut by 0 bases and J by 9 bases, with 9 bases left in between. There are 14 residues in the CDR3. The CDR3 sequence: CATSRDLSVSPLHF. The DNA of the CDR3 is TGTGCCACCAGCAGAGATTTATCCGTTTCACCCCTCCACTTT.

A remark on this clone: One end of the junction does not line up with germline, which may come from a read error. The genes are TRBV4-2 and TRBJ2-1; TRBD2 is a possible D gene (7 bases). Germline CDR1 reads LGHNA; CDR2 reads YNFKEQ. CDR3 length: 13 residues. DNA of the CDR3: TGTGCCAGCAGCCAGGATACTAAGGGGGGGCTGATCTTC. The encoded protein is CASSQDTKGGLIF.

This clone was detected once. V is TRBV7-6 and J is TRBJ1-2, with 8 nucleotides matching TRBD1. V lost 3 bases and J lost 5; bases outside the gene matches: 2. Germline loops: CDR1 SGHVS, CDR2 FNYEAQ. The CDR3 sequence is 13 residues long. The CDR3 sequence: CASSLRQGYGYTF. The DNA for the CDR3 is TGTGCCAGCAGCTTGCGACAGGGGTATGGCTACACCTTC.

The chain employs TRBV24-1 and TRBJ1-2, with D possibly TRBD1 on 6 matching bases. The germline V gene has CDR1 KGHDR and CDR2 SFDVKD. V was clipped by 4 bases and J by 4 bases, with 18 bases between them. This CDR3 contains 16 residues. The CDR3 region has the DNA TGTGCCACCAGTGAATCTTCAGGGGCCCAGATCTATGGCTACACCTTC. It encodes CATSESSGAQIYGYTF.

This clone has just a few counts. The chain recombines TRBV28 with TRBJ2-1; 8 positions agree with TRBD1. Looked up from germline, CDR1 is MDHEN and CDR2 is SYDVKM. V was pared by 1 base and J by 4 bases, with 3 bases of the junction left unmatched. This CDR3 is 15 amino acids long. The CDR3 DNA is TGTGCCAGCAGTTTATTCGGACAGGGATACAATGAGCAGTTCTTC. Its translation is CASSLFGQGYNEQFF.

The gene calls are TRBV2 and TRBJ2-1, with 9 bases fitting TRBD2. The CDR3 sequence is 15 residues long. Per germline, CDR1 SNHLY and CDR2 FYNNEI. V trimming: 5 bases; J trimming: 7 bases; junction bases outside the gene matches: 9. The CDR3 DNA is TGTGCCAGCAGTATGGGACTAGCAGTAGGGAATGAGCAGTTCTTC. It is translated as CASSMGLAVGNEQFF.

The sample holds one count of this clone. The rearrangement joins TRBV19 to TRBJ1-3; D might be TRBD1 (6 bases). The CDR3 sequence is 16 residues long. The ends were cut back, 7 bases at V and 4 bases at J, with 20 bases in the middle. In germline, CDR1 is LNHDA, CDR2 SQIVND (reference sequence). The DNA for the CDR3 is TGTGCCAGTACCTCCGGGACACCCTCTGAAGGAAACACCATATATTTT. Translating it yields CASTSGTPSEGNTIYF.

V gene TRBV24-1 combines with J gene TRBJ2-1, with TRBD2 matching over 12 bases. Trimming removed 2 bases from V and 5 bases from J; junction bases left unmatched: 6. CDR1 and CDR2 from the germline V gene are KGHDR and SFDVKD. The CDR3 is 17 residues long. The CDR3 sequence: CATSDSIRTSGNNEQFF. Written as DNA, the CDR3 is TGTGCCACCAGTGATTCGATCCGGACTAGCGGGAACAATGAGCAGTTCTTC.

The rearrangement links TRBV28 to TRBJ1-2; 7 bases agree with TRBD1. CDR1 MDHEN and CDR2 SYDVKM come from the germline V gene. This CDR3 is built from 13 residues. The V and J ends lost 7 bases and 2 bases, in that order; junction bases with no gene match: 4. The CDR3 protein is CASTPDRNYGYTF. CDR3 nucleotide sequence: TGTGCCAGCACCCCGGACAGGAACTATGGCTACACCTTC.

The rearrangement joins TRBV19 to TRBJ2-2; TRBD1 might be the D (5 bases). V gave up 8 bases and J gave up 2 bases, with 9 bases separating them. This CDR3 contains 13 residues. Germline assignment: CDR1 LNHDA and CDR2 SQIVND (reference sequence). As DNA, the CDR3 is TGTGCCAGTGTTAGGGGAAACACCGGGGAGCTGTTTTTT. As protein: CASVRGNTGELFF.

V usage is TRBV6-5 and J usage is TRBJ1-3; no reliable D call. V lost 5 bases to trimming and J lost 3 bases, with 14 bases between them. The germline V gene has CDR1 MNHEY and CDR2 SVGAGI. This CDR3 has 15 residues. CDR3 DNA: TGTGCCAGCAGTAGGGAAAGGACTGGTGGAAACACCATATATTTT. It codes for CASSRERTGGNTIYF.

The chain couples TRBV27 to TRBJ2-5; 12 bases match TRBD1. The CDR3 covers 18 residues. The germline gives CDR1 MNHEY, CDR2 SMNVEV (reference sequence). V was pared by 4 bases and J by 5 bases, with 14 bases of the junction left unmatched. CDR3 protein: CASSYSHPGTGGCETQYF. DNA for the CDR3: TGTGCCAGCAGTTACTCCCACCCCGGGACAGGGGGCTGTGAGACCCAGTACTTC.

The J gene is TRBJ1-5, the V gene TRBV12-5; the D gene is possibly TRBD1 (5 bases). The CDR3 has 18 amino acids. CDR1 and CDR2 from the germline V gene are LGHNT and FRNRAP. V lost 0 bases and J 3 bases, leaving 18 bases between the germline ends. CDR3 protein: CASGLVRYPGLNNQPQHF. DNA of the CDR3: TGTGCTAGTGGTTTGGTAAGGTACCCGGGACTAAACAATCAGCCCCAGCATTTT.

V gene TRBV30 combines with J gene TRBJ1-5, with TRBD1 identical over 7 bases. Germline V gene lookup returns CDR1 GTSNPN and CDR2 SVGIG (reference sequence). CDR3 length: 14 amino acids. The trim removed 1 base at V and 4 bases at J, leaving 4 bases unmatched. CDR3 amino acids: CAWSAQGGNQPQHF. Written as DNA, the CDR3 is TGTGCCTGGAGTGCCCAGGGGGGAAATCAGCCCCAGCATTTT.

CDR3 sequence: CASSPMAGGGNTEAFF. CDR3 bases: TGTGCCAGCAGCCCAATGGCGGGAGGGGGAAACACTGAAGCTTTCTTT. The chain joins TRBV3-1 (or the pseudogene TRBV3-2) to TRBJ1-1; D possibly corresponds to TRBD1 (6 bases). Germline lookup yields CDR1 LGHDT and CDR2 YNNKEL (reference sequence). CDR3 length equals 16 residues. The V gene lost 4 bases and the J gene lost 2 bases, with 17 bases spanning the gap.

The J gene is TRBJ2-5, the V gene TRBV7-5; whether TRBD2, the table's D call, matches the DNA was not checked. TRBV7-5 is shown as a pseudogene. This CDR3 comprises 15 residues. In DNA form, the CDR3 reads TGTGTCAGACGCCCCCCGGAGTTGTCCGCTACGGCCCAGTACTTC. As protein: CVRRPPELSATAQYF.

CDR3 protein: CASSLGTQGHGELFF. The DNA for the CDR3 is TGTGCCAGCAGTTTAGGGACTCAAGGACACGGGGAGCTGTTTTTT. The chain is built from TRBV28 and TRBJ2-2; D is possibly TRBD2 (6 bases). The length of the CDR3 is 15 residues. CDR1 MDHEN and CDR2 SYDVKM come from the germline V gene. Trimming took off 2 bases at V and 7 bases at J, with 14 bases between the two ends.

J is TRBJ1-1 and V is TRBV27, with a tentative D call TRBD1 (5 bases). The germline V gene encodes CDR1 MNHEY and CDR2 SMNVEV (reference sequence). The CDR3 extends over 13 amino acids. V lost 0 bases and J lost 11, with 13 bases in between. The chain's CDR3 is CASSLSGGGEAFF. The CDR3 region has the DNA TGTGCCAGCAGTTTATCGGGGGGGGGTGAGGCTTTCTTT.